This T cell receptor (beta chain) derives from a study of post-analysis software for immune sequencing data. Study-wide results and limits: TRBV segments more frequent in patients than in controls numbered several and included TRBV5-6, TRBV5-1 and TRBV20-1.

Germline lookup yields CDR1 SQVTM and CDR2 ANQGSEA. V lost 5 bases and J 7 bases, leaving 14 bases between the germline ends. The CDR3 is 12 residues long. On this clonotype: Its matching antigen is unknown.

The TCR beta cDNA libraries contained unique molecular identifiers. Each CDR3 protein gets one entry after TCRdb re-called the PCR reads with MiXCR. The table has around 160,000 distinct CDR3 sequences, approximately 35% seen once. This chain uses TRBV29-1 with TRBJ2-5, with TRBD1 as a possible D gene (5 bases). Sequenced material: blood, taken after autologous hematopoietic stem cell transplantation. This clonotype was obtained from a girl aged 10 to 17 with multiple sclerosis. The CDR3 sequence: CSVFQGLATQYF. DNA of the CDR3: TGCAGCGTTTTCCAGGGATTAGCGACCCAGTACTTC.